The 20 T cell receptor beta chains presented below share a single source sample, sequenced in a study of T-cell reconstitution after alpha-beta-depleted transplantation in children. As it was prepared, the TCRbeta library received unique molecular identifiers. MiXCR, run by TCRdb on the PCR reads, gives a single entry per CDR3 protein. The sample includes fewer than 550,000 distinct CDR3 sequences, about 16% seen only once; the top ten take roughly 27%. Sequencing was performed on PBMCs, mostly from graft donor cells, taken 360 days after TCRalphabeta/CD19-depleted stem cell transplant. The source is a boy in the first two years of life who had a stem cell transplant for Wiskott-Aldrich syndrome, so the T cells may come from the graft donor.

CDR3 amino acids: CASSAGKYQETQYF. Here the CDR3 DNA reads TGTGCCAGCAGTGCGGGAAAGTACCAAGAGACCCAGTACTTC. V and J are TRBV2 and TRBJ2-5; D is possibly TRBD2 (5 bases). The CDR3 has 14 residues. Trimming shortened V by 4 bases and J by 0 bases, and 9 bases separated the two germline ends. The germline V gene has CDR1 SNHLY and CDR2 FYNNEI.

V usage is TRBV2 and J usage is TRBJ2-2; possible D gene TRBD1, 5 bases. Looked up from germline, CDR1 is SNHLY and CDR2 is FYNNEI. V gave up 4 bases and J gave up 3 bases, with 9 bases separating them. This CDR3 is built from 14 residues. The CDR3 is CASSVSGHTGELFF. Here the CDR3 DNA reads TGTGCCAGCAGTGTTTCAGGGCACACCGGGGAGCTGTTTTTT.

This clonotype has only a few counts. This chain connects TRBV7-7 to TRBJ2-5; no definite D call. V was shortened by 2 bases and J by 0 bases, with 4 bases between the two germline ends. The CDR3 totals 13 residues. Germline V gives CDR1 SSHAT, CDR2 FNYEAQ (reference sequence). CDR3 loop: CASSLTNQETQYF. In nucleotides, the CDR3 is TGTGCCAGCAGCTTAACCAACCAAGAGACCCAGTACTTC.

This clonotype was seen only a few times. The rearrangement uses TRBV5-1 and TRBJ2-4; D is perhaps TRBD1 (6 bases). The germline V gene has CDR1 SGHRS and CDR2 YFSETQ. CDR3 length: 12 residues. Trimming removed 3 bases at V and 9 bases at J, with 10 bases between. As DNA, the CDR3 is TGCGCCAGCAGCTCGAAAGGGGGCATTCAGTACTTC. It encodes CASSSKGGIQYF.

This clonotype was counted between two and nine times. V gene TRBV5-1 combines with J gene TRBJ2-3; D is possibly TRBD1 (6 bases). There are 13 residues in the CDR3. Per germline, CDR1 SGHRS and CDR2 YFSETQ. V gave up 5 bases and J gave up 2 bases, with 9 bases separating them. CDR3 protein: CASSYRDTDTQYF. The CDR3 bases are TGCGCCAGCAGTTACAGGGACACAGATACGCAGTATTTT.

The rearrangement links TRBV12-3 or TRBV12-4 to TRBJ2-5; 9 bases fit TRBD2. There are 16 residues in the CDR3. J gave up 2 bases and V 7 bases, and 11 bases lay outside the gene matches. CDR3: CASNPSGRGGQETQYF. CDR3 sequence (DNA): TGTGCCAGCAATCCCTCGGGGCGGGGGGGGCAAGAGACCCAGTACTTC.

V usage is TRBV4-2 and J usage is TRBJ1-1; D is unresolved. CDR3 length: 14 residues. V lost 0 bases to trimming and J lost 3 bases, with 8 bases between them. CDR1 is LGHNA and CDR2 is YNFKEQ in the germline V gene. This CDR3 reads CASSQEGRYTEAFF. The CDR3 DNA is TGTGCCAGCAGCCAAGAAGGGAGGTACACTGAAGCTTTCTTT.

This clonotype was detected a few times. The V call is TRBV20-1, the J call TRBJ2-1, with 12 bases identical to TRBD2. The germline CDR1 and CDR2 sequences are DFQATT and SNEGSKA (reference sequence). The CDR3 length is 15 residues. J was trimmed by 1 base and V by 6 bases; bases with no gene match: 4. CDR3 sequence reads: CSAPGLAGSYNEQFF. In nucleotides, the CDR3 is TGCAGTGCCCCAGGACTAGCGGGGTCCTACAATGAGCAGTTCTTC.

The chain employs TRBV24-1 and TRBJ2-1, with 7 bases that match TRBD1. Germline lookup yields CDR1 KGHDR and CDR2 SFDVKD. The junction had 7 bases not matched to a gene; V was cut back by 7 bases and J by 5 bases. This CDR3 has 14 amino acids. The CDR3 loop reads CATSRQGSNNEQFF. The CDR3, as DNA: TGTGCCACCAGCCGACAGGGAAGTAACAATGAGCAGTTCTTC.

This clonotype showed up many times. V usage is TRBV11-2 and J usage is TRBJ2-7; D might be TRBD1 or TRBD2, each matching 5 bases. V was trimmed by 1 base and J by 7 bases, leaving 17 bases between them. Germline CDR1 and CDR2: SGHAT and FQNNGV. The CDR3 runs 15 residues. The CDR3 reads CASSLGGAQVGEQYF. The CDR3 DNA is TGTGCCAGCAGCTTAGGAGGGGCGCAGGTCGGTGAGCAGTACTTC.

This clonotype has only a few counts. V and J are TRBV6-1 and TRBJ1-5; 7 bases line up with TRBD1. The germline gives CDR1 MNHNS, CDR2 SASEGT. This CDR3 is built from 14 residues. J was trimmed by 5 bases and V by 6 bases; bases with no gene match: 7. DNA for the CDR3: TGTGCCAGCAGAACAGGGGTGGGCCATCAGCCCCAGCATTTT. Translating it yields CASRTGVGHQPQHF.

The rearrangement uses TRBV24-1 and TRBJ1-1, with D perhaps matching TRBD1 (5 bases). CDR3 length: 13 amino acids. Trimming left V 6 bases short and J 1 base short, with 8 bases between. CDR1 is KGHDR and CDR2 is SFDVKD in the germline V gene. CDR3 amino acids: CATSSDRNTEAFF. The CDR3 region has the DNA TGTGCCACCAGTTCCGACAGGAACACTGAAGCTTTCTTT.

The rearrangement links TRBV18 to TRBJ2-7; D call uncertain. CDR3 length: 15 residues. The V gene's germline CDR1 is KGHSH and CDR2 LQKENI. Trimming took 3 bases from V and 1 from J, leaving 13 bases between them. The CDR3 DNA follows: TGTGCCAGCTCACCTATGGTACGGCCTTCCTACGAGCAGTACTTC. It yields the protein CASSPMVRPSYEQYF. The variable domain in full, completed from reference TRBV18 and TRBJ2-7, reads NAGVMQNPRHLVRRRGQEARLRCSPMKGHSHVYWYRQLPEEGLKFMVYLQKENIIDESGMPKERFSAEFPKEGPSILRIQQVVRGDSAAYFCASSPMVRPSYEQYFGPGTRLTVT.

V gene TRBV7-9 combines with J gene TRBJ2-5; the D is unclear. The germline V and J ends were trimmed by 1 base and 5 bases, with 8 bases remaining between them. The V gene's germline CDR1 is SEHNR and CDR2 FQNEAQ (reference sequence). This CDR3 spans 13 amino acids. The CDR3 reads CASSLDRLETQYF. The CDR3 bases are TGTGCCAGCAGCTTAGACAGACTTGAGACCCAGTACTTC.

The rearrangement uses TRBV20-1 and TRBJ1-1, with 7 positions matching TRBD1. Germline V gene lookup returns CDR1 DFQATT and CDR2 SNEGSKA (reference sequence). The CDR3 is made up of 12 amino acids. The ends lost 4 bases at V and 5 bases at J; junction bases unmatched: 4. CDR3 loop: CSATPGGTEAFF. The DNA of the CDR3 is TGCAGTGCTACCCCAGGGGGAACTGAAGCTTTCTTT.

This clonotype was observed a handful of times. V gene TRBV28 combines with J gene TRBJ2-1, with 8 bases matching TRBD2. Germline trimming cut 6 bases from V and 7 bases from J; bases unmatched to any gene: 8. This CDR3 is built from 14 residues. The germline gives CDR1 MDHEN, CDR2 SYDVKM. In nucleotides, the CDR3 is TGTGCCAGCAGCAGGTGGGGCGGGGGGAATGAGCAGTTCTTC. This encodes CASSRWGGGNEQFF.

This clonotype was counted a few times. The chain carries TRBV20-1 and TRBJ1-1, with D uncertain. The CDR3 covers 11 residues. From germline, CDR1 is DFQATT and CDR2 SNEGSKA (reference sequence). Trimming left V 3 bases short and J 7 bases short, with 9 bases between. The CDR3 region has the DNA TGCAGTGCTAGTAGAGGTTATGAAGCTTTCTTT. It yields the protein CSASRGYEAFF.

This clonotype turned up a few times. At one end the junction does not follow the germline gene, possibly because of a read error. This chain uses TRBV2 with TRBJ2-1, with 8 bases lining up with TRBD1. Per the germline V gene, CDR1 is SNHLY and CDR2 is FYNNEI. There are 18 residues in the CDR3. In DNA form, the CDR3 reads TGTACCAGCAGAATGGGACAGGTCCCAACACCCTCCTACAATGAGCAGTTCTTC. Translating gives CTSRMGQVPTPSYNEQFF.

This clonotype appeared a few times. The chain has TRBV7-8 and TRBJ2-1; tentative D call: TRBD1 (5 bases). Trimming left V 5 bases short and J 6 bases short, with 8 bases between. This CDR3 spans 12 amino acids. Germline CDR1 SGHVS, CDR2 FQNEAQ. The CDR3 protein is CASSRTPNEQFF. For the CDR3, the DNA is TGTGCCAGCAGCAGGACACCCAATGAGCAGTTCTTC. The full variable domain, completed using reference TRBV7-8 and TRBJ2-1, is GAGVSQSPRYKVAKRGQDVALRCDPISGHVSLFWYQQALGQGPEFLTYFQNEAQLDKSGLPSDRFFAERPEGSVSTLKIQRTQQEDSAVYLCASSRTPNEQFFGPGTRLTVL.

This clonotype occurred a few times. The chain's CDR3 is CASTMVSIYNSPLHF. CDR3 nucleotides: TGTGCCAGCACCATGGTCTCAATATATAATTCACCCCTCCACTTT. The V and J genes are TRBV6-1 and TRBJ1-6; D is undetermined. Germline-derived CDR1 and CDR2 are MNHNS and SASEGT. The CDR3 spans 15 residues. V lost 7 bases, J lost 4 bases, and 14 bases lay in between.